The T cell receptor (beta chain) described here comes from a study of T cell responses to AZD1222 COVID-19 vaccine. Study background: Second-dose recipients at about 4 or about 12 weeks were treated as one pooled group.

Some clones are missing from TCRdb's copy, which holds only in-frame ones; the method was immunoSEQ multiplex PCR. The sample includes under 120,000 clones, about 93% of them seen just once. V was pared by 2 bases and J by 6 bases, with 5 bases between. The CDR3 runs 12 residues. Germline CDR1 SGHNT, CDR2 YYREEE (reference sequence). The chain has TRBV5-4 and TRBJ2-2; D remains ambiguous. The origin of this receptor is an adult in good health. The material was peripheral blood, obtained on day 0 of AZD1222 vaccination. This CDR3 reads CASSFEAGELFF. The DNA for the CDR3 is TGTGCCAGCAGCTTTGAGGCCGGGGAGCTGTTTTTT.